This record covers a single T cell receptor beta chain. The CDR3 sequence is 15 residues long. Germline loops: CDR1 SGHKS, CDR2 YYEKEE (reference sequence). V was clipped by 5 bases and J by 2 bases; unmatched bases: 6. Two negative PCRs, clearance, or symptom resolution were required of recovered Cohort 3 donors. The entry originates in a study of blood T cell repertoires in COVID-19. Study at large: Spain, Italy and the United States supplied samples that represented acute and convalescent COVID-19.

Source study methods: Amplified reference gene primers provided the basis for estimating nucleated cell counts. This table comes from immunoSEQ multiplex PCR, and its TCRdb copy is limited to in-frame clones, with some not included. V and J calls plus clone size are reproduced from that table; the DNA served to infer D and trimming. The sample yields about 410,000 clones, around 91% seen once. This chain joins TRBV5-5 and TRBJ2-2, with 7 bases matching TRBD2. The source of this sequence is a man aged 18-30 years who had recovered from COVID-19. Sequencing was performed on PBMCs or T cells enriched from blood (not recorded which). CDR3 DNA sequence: TGTGCCAGCAGTTCACTAGCGCTTAACACCGGGGAGCTGTTTTTT. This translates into CASSSLALNTGELFF. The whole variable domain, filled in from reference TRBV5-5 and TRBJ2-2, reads DAGVTQSPTHLIKTRGQQVTLRCSPISGHKSVSWYQQVLGQGPQFIFQYYEKEERGRGNFPDRFSARQFPNYSSELNVNALLLGDSALYLCASSSLALNTGELFFGEGSRLTVL.